The source of this T cell receptor (beta chain) is a study of early T cells in non-severe SARS-CoV-2 infection. This clonotype has at least ten counts. MiXCR, applied by TCRdb to the 5' RACE reads, yields one record per CDR3 protein. Here the sample spans 65,000 to 75,000 distinct CDR3 sequences, more than 9% being singletons. Sequencing was performed on whole blood. The receptor's source is an adult who was a healthcare worker with PCR-confirmed SARS-CoV-2 infection or an uninfected control (not recorded which).

The CDR3 loop reads CAIRETSTNTGELFF. As DNA, the CDR3 is TGTGCCATCAGAGAGACATCCACGAACACCGGGGAGCTGTTTTTT. The rearrangement uses TRBV10-3 and TRBJ2-2; D not certain. CDR1 is ENHRY and CDR2 is SYGVKD in the germline V gene. Trimming stripped 6 bases from V and 0 bases from J, with 11 bases between. The CDR3 extends over 15 amino acids.